In this sample, the clone carrying this T cell receptor (beta chain) turned up many times. The antigen remains unidentified. The authors made TCR beta libraries by quantitative 5'-RACE with molecular barcodes. One entry per CDR3 protein, called by TCRdb with MiXCR from the 5' RACE reads. The table lists fewer than 750,000 distinct CDR3 sequences, around 19% of them singletons. These data come from a study of CD8 T cells in ankylosing spondylitis. V lost 5 bases, J lost 4 bases, and 12 bases lay in between. The CDR3 covers 14 residues. General study results and limits: CD8+ cells made up the disease-linked clones, which were relatively rare in peripheral blood. In synovial fluid and blood from reactive arthritis, some motif variants were previously reported. There was a TCR beta motif, made of several highly homologous variants, that appeared characteristic of ankylosing spondylitis blood.

This clonotype originated in a male donor with ankylosing spondylitis. V usage is TRBV12-3 or TRBV12-4 and J usage is TRBJ2-1, with a possible D match to TRBD1 (6 bases). The specimen sequenced was blood, either unsorted or a sorted T cell fraction (not recorded which). The CDR3 DNA reads as TGTGCCAGCAGTCTCCTGACAGGTTACAATGAGCAGTTCTTC. Protein: CASSLLTGYNEQFF.